The rows below give T cell receptor beta chains drawn from one sample of a study of vaccination and CD4 T cells after COVID-19. The antigens for these receptors are not known. In TCRdb, the PCR reads were re-called with MiXCR into one record per CDR3 protein. The sample consists of 10,000 to 15,000 distinct CDR3 sequences, 56% of them appearing once. Specimen: CD4+ T cells from blood, cultured in vitro. These receptor sequences come from a human donor who had recovered from COVID-19. The CDR3 runs from the conserved cysteine through the conserved F or W. A D gene is named only where the DNA matches it firmly. Not every row has a clone size; where given, it reads once, few, many or a size class.

size	V	D	J	DNA	CDR3
.	TRBV7-8	.	TRBJ2-2	TGTGCCAGCAGCAGGGGTCGCCTCCCAACCGGGGAGCTGTTTTTT	CASSRGRLPTGELFF
.	TRBV19	TRBD2	TRBJ2-7	TGTGCCAGTAGTATAGACTATAGCGGGAGCCCTTCCTACGAGCAGTACTTC	CASSIDYSGSPSYEQYF
.	TRBV20-1	.	TRBJ1-6	TGCAGTGCTTATGGACAGCCGGGGTCACCCCTCCACTTT	CSAYGQPGSPLHF
.	TRBV20-1	TRBD2	TRBJ2-1	TGCAGTGCCTGTCGGGAGGCCTATTACAATGAGCAGTTCTTC	CSACREAYYNEQFF
.	TRBV6-2/TRBV6-3	TRBD1	TRBJ1-4	TGTGCCAGCAGATCGACAGGGGGCGAAGAAAAACTGTTTTTT	CASRSTGGEEKLFF
.	TRBV6-5	TRBD1	TRBJ2-7	TGTGCCAGCAGTTACAACGACAGGGGAGACTACGAGCAGTACTTC	CASSYNDRGDYEQYF
.	TRBV6-2/TRBV6-3	TRBD1	TRBJ1-5	TGTGCCAGCAGTTACTCCCCCCGGGACAGGGGCTATCAGCCCCAGCATTTT	CASSYSPRDRGYQPQHF
few	TRBV24-1	.	TRBJ2-5	TGTGCCACCAGTGACCCCGCGGGACACCATTCCCCGGAGACCCAGTACTTC	CATSDPAGHHSPETQYF
.	TRBV15	TRBD1	TRBJ2-5	TGTGCCACCAGCCCGGCCGGACAGGTGGAGACCCAGTACTTC	CATSPAGQVETQYF
.	TRBV7-9	.	TRBJ2-7	TGTGCCAGCAGCTTAGAAGGCGGGCCAACCTACGAGCAGTACTTC	CASSLEGGPTYEQYF
.	TRBV28	.	TRBJ2-7	TGTGCCAGCAGTTTCCTCCGGACAGTCGTGGACGAGCAGTACTTC	CASSFLRTVVDEQYF
.	TRBV20-1	.	TRBJ2-1	TGCAGTGCCAGGGGACCACCTGTTAGGGAGCAGTTCTTC	CSARGPPVREQFF
few	TRBV10-1	.	TRBJ2-4	TGCGCCAGCAGTGACCGTCGGGGGGCCAAAAACATTCAGTACTTC	CASSDRRGAKNIQYF
once	TRBV24-1	TRBD1	TRBJ1-3	TGTGCCACCAGTGATTCCCGACAGGGCTCTGGAAACACCATATATTTT	CATSDSRQGSGNTIYF
.	TRBV7-9	.	TRBJ1-3	TGTGCCAGCAGCTTAAACCCGGGGTCTACTGGAAACACCATATATTTT	CASSLNPGSTGNTIYF
.	TRBV6-2/TRBV6-3	.	TRBJ2-1	TGTGCCAGCAGTTACGGAAAGAATGACTGGGGGAATGAGCAGTTCTTC	CASSYGKNDWGNEQFF
.	TRBV20-1	.	TRBJ2-2	TGCAGTGCTAGTCGGGGGCCTAACACCGGGGAGCTGTTTTTT	CSASRGPNTGELFF
few	TRBV6-4	.	TRBJ2-3	TGTGCCAGCAGTGACAGGGGAACCACAGATACGCAGTATTTT	CASSDRGTTDTQYF
.	TRBV30	.	TRBJ1-1	TGTGCCTGGAGTGTTCAGATAGGCAACACTGAAGCTTTCTTT	CAWSVQIGNTEAFF
.	TRBV20-1	.	TRBJ2-1	TGCAGTGCCCTACTAGCCACAGTTGGGCTCAATGAGCAGTTCTTC	CSALLATVGLNEQFF
.	TRBV11-2	TRBD2	TRBJ2-3	TGTGCCAGCAGCCAAACTAGCGGGGGAACAGATACGCAGTATTTT	CASSQTSGGTDTQYF
.	TRBV28	TRBD1	TRBJ1-2	TGTGCCAGCAGTCTAATCAGACAGGGTGTTGGCTACACCTTC	CASSLIRQGVGYTF
.	TRBV6-1	.	TRBJ1-6	TGTGCCAGCAGTACTCTAGCGAATTCACCCCTCCACTTT	CASSTLANSPLHF
.	TRBV21-1	.	TRBJ1-5	TGTGCCAGCAGCAAAGCGCGGGGGAACAATCAGCCCCAGCATTTT	CASSKARGNNQPQHF
.	TRBV7-9	.	TRBJ2-2	TGTGCCAGCAGCTTTCAGGGCACCGGGGAGCTGTTTTTT	CASSFQGTGELFF
few	TRBV7-9	.	TRBJ1-1	TGTGCCAGCAGCTTAGAGGGACTGGCCACTGAAGCTTTCTTT	CASSLEGLATEAFF
.	TRBV6-1	TRBD1	TRBJ1-2	TGTGCCAGCTCCCGGCCCGGGACAGGGGGCATGGGTGGCTACACCTTC	CASSRPGTGGMGGYTF
large	TRBV12-3/TRBV12-4	.	TRBJ1-2	TGTGCCAGCCACCCGGGGGGAGGGGGCTATGGCTACACCTTC	CASHPGGGGYGYTF
.	TRBV2	TRBD1	TRBJ2-7	TGTGCCAGCACCGGACAGGGGGTCGCGAGCTCCTACGAGCAGTACTTC	CASTGQGVASSYEQYF
.	TRBV6-1	.	TRBJ2-1	TGTGCCAGCAGTAATAAAGCGGCCCCTCGTCGCAATGAGCAGTTCTTC	CASSNKAAPRRNEQFF
.	TRBV7-2	TRBD1	TRBJ1-2	TGTGCCAGCAGCTTCGGGACAGAGCGGCGGAACACCTTC	CASSFGTERRNTF
.	TRBV29-1	.	TRBJ2-5	TGCAGCGTTGAGCCTACGCAAGAGACCCAGTACTTC	CSVEPTQETQYF
.	TRBV19	.	TRBJ2-3	TGTGCCAGTAGTACCATGGGAGATACGCAGTATTTT	CASSTMGDTQYF
.	TRBV20-1	.	TRBJ2-3	TGCAGTGCTAGATCCCTAACAGATACGCAGTATTTT	CSARSLTDTQYF
few	TRBV19	.	TRBJ1-5	TGTGCCAGTAGTTCAGCATGGAATAGCAATCAGCCCCAGCATTTT	CASSSAWNSNQPQHF
few	TRBV20-1	.	TRBJ2-5	TGCAGTGCCACTCTGACTATAAAAGAGACCCAGTACTTC	CSATLTIKETQYF
few	TRBV15	TRBD2	TRBJ2-3	TGTGCCACCAGCCCGACACTAGCGTTAAGCACAGATACGCAGTATTTT	CATSPTLALSTDTQYF
few	TRBV5-8	.	TRBJ1-2	TGTGCCAGCAGCTCGGGGGGGGGCCGCCCCTATGGCTACACCTTC	CASSSGGGRPYGYTF
.	TRBV14	TRBD1	TRBJ2-7	TGTGCCAGCAGCCAATTACCGGGACAGGGGTCTACTTTGGTCAAGCAGTACTTC	CASSQLPGQGSTLVKQYF
.	TRBV18	TRBD2	TRBJ2-5	TGTGCCAGCTCCCGGACTAGCGGAAAAGAGACCCAGTACTTC	CASSRTSGKETQYF
.	TRBV5-1	.	TRBJ1-2	TGCGCCAGCAGCAAGTTACAGGACTCCGGCTATGGCTACACCTTC	CASSKLQDSGYGYTF
.	TRBV18	.	TRBJ2-2	TGTGCCAGCTCACCCGTCAGGGGGGACACCGGGGAGCTGTTTTTT	CASSPVRGDTGELFF
.	TRBV6-1	.	TRBJ2-5	TGTGCCAGCAGTGACACAGAGCGAGAGACCCAGTACTTC	CASSDTERETQYF
.	TRBV19	.	TRBJ1-5	TGTGCCAGTAGTATCGGCCCGGACGCGAGCAATCAGCCCCAGCATTTT	CASSIGPDASNQPQHF
few	TRBV12-3/TRBV12-4	TRBD1	TRBJ1-2	TGTGCCAGCAGTTACAGACAGGGGCCGGGGTATGGCTACACCTTC	CASSYRQGPGYGYTF
.	TRBV30	TRBD1	TRBJ1-6	TGTGCCTGGACAGGGGGCGTAGATTCACCCCTCCACTTT	CAWTGGVDSPLHF
.	TRBV27	.	TRBJ1-5	TGTGCCAGCAGTGGCCTCGGCAGCAATCAGCCCCAGCATTTT	CASSGLGSNQPQHF
.	TRBV20-1	TRBD2	TRBJ2-7	TGCAGTGCTAGAGTGTTGGAGCGGGAGTCTTACGAGCAGTACTTC	CSARVLERESYEQYF
few	TRBV6-1	.	TRBJ1-1	TGTGCCAGCAGTGAATTAGTTTCTGAAGCTTTCTTT	CASSELVSEAFF
.	TRBV28	.	TRBJ1-5	TGTGCCACCCGGGACAGCAATCAGCCCCAGCATTTT	CATRDSNQPQHF
few	TRBV20-1	TRBD1	TRBJ2-7	TGCAGTGGAGTTAGGCAGGGGGTGGAGAAGCAGTACTTC	CSGVRQGVEKQYF
few	TRBV21-1	.	TRBJ2-1	TGTGCCAGCCTCGAGACGGAGGGGTTCTTC	CASLETEGFF
.	TRBV20-1	.	TRBJ2-3	TGCAGTGCTAGTCGGGGGGCTAGCACAGATACGCAGTATTTT	CSASRGASTDTQYF
.	TRBV4-2	TRBD2	TRBJ2-3	TGTGCCAGCAGCCAAGGACTAGCGGGAGGGCCTAGCACAGATACGCAGTATTTT	CASSQGLAGGPSTDTQYF